The subject of this entry is one T cell receptor (beta chain). This entry comes from a study of blood T cell repertoires in COVID-19. Sequencing used immunoSEQ multiplex PCR; TCRdb keeps in-frame clones, though not all of them. This table holds around 320,000 clones, 90% to 95% found once. Participant-reported clinical history was the basis for cohort assignment. Germline loops: CDR1 SGHRS, CDR2 YFSETQ. The CDR3 covers 15 residues. The J segment lost 8 bases and the V segment lost 4 bases, leaving 12 bases of the junction unmatched. This sequence was found in a woman aged 25 to 39 who had been exposed to COVID-19. The sample taken for sequencing was PBMCs or T cells enriched from blood (not recorded which). The rearrangement joins TRBV5-1 to TRBJ2-3; TRBD2 matches at 8 bases. The CDR3 is CASSPGIGGGFTQYF. The CDR3 coding sequence is TGCGCCAGCAGCCCCGGGATTGGCGGGGGGTTTACGCAGTATTTT.